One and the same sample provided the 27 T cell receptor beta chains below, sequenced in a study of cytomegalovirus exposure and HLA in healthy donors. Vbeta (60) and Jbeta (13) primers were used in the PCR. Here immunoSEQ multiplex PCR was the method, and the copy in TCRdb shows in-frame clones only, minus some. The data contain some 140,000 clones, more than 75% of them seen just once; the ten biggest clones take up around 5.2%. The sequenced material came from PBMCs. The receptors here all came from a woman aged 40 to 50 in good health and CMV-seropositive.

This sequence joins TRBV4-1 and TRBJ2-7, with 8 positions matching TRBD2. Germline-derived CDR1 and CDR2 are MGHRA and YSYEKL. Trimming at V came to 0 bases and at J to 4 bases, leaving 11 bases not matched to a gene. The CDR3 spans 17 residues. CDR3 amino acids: CASSQDRPLAGWYEQYF. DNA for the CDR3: TGCGCCAGCAGCCAAGATCGGCCCCTAGCGGGTTGGTACGAGCAGTACTTC.

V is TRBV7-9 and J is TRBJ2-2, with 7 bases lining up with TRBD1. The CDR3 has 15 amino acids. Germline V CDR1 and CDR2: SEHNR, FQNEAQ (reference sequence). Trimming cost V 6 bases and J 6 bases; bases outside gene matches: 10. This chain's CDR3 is CASRFRQGLAGELFF. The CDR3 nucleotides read TGTGCCAGCAGATTTCGACAGGGCTTGGCCGGGGAGCTGTTTTTT.

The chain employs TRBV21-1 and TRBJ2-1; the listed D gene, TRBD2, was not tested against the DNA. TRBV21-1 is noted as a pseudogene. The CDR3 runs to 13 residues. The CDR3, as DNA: TGTGCCAGGATCGCGGGAGATCTGGATGAGCAGTTCTTC. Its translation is CARIAGDLDEQFF.

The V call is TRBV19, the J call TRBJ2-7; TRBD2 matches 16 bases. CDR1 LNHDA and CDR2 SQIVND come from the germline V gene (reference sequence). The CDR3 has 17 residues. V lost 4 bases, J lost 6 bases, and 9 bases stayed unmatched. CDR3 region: CASSNPGTSGRAGEQYF. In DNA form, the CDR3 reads TGTGCCAGTAGTAACCCCGGGACTAGCGGGAGGGCCGGCGAGCAGTACTTC. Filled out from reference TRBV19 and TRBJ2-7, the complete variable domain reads DGGITQSPKYLFRKEGQNVTLSCEQNLNHDAMYWYRQDPGQGLRLIYYSQIVNDFQKGDIAEGYSVSREKKESFPLTVTSAQKNPTAFYLCASSNPGTSGRAGEQYFGPGTRLTVT.

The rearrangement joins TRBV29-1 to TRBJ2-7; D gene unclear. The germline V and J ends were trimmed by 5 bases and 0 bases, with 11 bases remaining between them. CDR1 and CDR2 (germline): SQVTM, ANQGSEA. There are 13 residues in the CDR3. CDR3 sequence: CSVLAASSYEQYF. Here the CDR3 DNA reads TGCAGCGTTCTGGCGGCCAGCTCCTACGAGCAGTACTTC.

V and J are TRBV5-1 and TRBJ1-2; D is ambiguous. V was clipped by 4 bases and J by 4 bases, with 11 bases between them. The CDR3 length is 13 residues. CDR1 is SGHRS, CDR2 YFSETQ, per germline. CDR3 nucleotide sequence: TGCGCCAGCAGCGTCTCCGGAGGCTATGGCTACACCTTC. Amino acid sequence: CASSVSGGYGYTF. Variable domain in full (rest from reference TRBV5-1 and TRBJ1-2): KAGVTQTPRYLIKTRGQQVTLSCSPISGHRSVSWYQQTPGQGLQFLFEYFSETQRNKGNFPGRFSGRQFSNSRSEMNVSTLELGDSALYLCASSVSGGYGYTFGSGTRLTVV.

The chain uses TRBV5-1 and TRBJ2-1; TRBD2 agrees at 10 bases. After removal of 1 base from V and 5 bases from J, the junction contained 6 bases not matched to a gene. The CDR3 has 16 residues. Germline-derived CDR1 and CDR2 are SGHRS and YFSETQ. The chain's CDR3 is CASSLLSSGSNNEQFF. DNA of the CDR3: TGCGCCAGCAGCTTGCTGTCTAGCGGGAGTAACAATGAGCAGTTCTTC.

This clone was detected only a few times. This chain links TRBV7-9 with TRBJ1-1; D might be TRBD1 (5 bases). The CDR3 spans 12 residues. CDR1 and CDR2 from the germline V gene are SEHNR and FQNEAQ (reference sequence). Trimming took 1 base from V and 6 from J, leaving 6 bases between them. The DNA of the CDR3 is TGTGCCAGCAGCTTAGGACAGTCTGAAGCTTTCTTT. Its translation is CASSLGQSEAFF.

CDR3 coding DNA: TGTGCCAGCAGTAACCCTAGCGGGAATAATTCGGGCACAGATACGCAGTATTTT. Protein sequence: CASSNPSGNNSGTDTQYF. The gene calls are TRBV6-7 and TRBJ2-3, with 9 bases lining up with TRBD2. TRBV6-7 has ORF status, its function being uncertain. The CDR3 totals 18 residues. V was pared by 5 bases and J by 1 base, with 13 bases of the junction left unmatched.

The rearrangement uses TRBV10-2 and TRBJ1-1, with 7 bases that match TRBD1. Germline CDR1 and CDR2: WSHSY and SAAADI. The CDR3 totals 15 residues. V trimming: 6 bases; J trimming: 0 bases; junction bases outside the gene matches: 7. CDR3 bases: TGCGCCAGCAGAATATTGGACAGGATGAACACTGAAGCTTTCTTT. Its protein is CASRILDRMNTEAFF.

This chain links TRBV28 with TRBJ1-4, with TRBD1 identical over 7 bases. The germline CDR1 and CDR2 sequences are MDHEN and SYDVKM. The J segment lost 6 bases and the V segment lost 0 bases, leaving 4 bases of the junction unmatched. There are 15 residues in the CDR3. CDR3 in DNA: TGTGCCAGCAGTTTATGGACAGGGACACATGAAAAACTGTTTTTT. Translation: CASSLWTGTHEKLFF.

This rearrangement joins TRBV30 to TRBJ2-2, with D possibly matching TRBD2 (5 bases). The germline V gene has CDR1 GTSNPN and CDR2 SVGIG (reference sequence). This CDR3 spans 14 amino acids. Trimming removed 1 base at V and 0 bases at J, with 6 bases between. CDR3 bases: TGTGCCTGGAGTGGGACTGCGAACACCGGGGAGCTGTTTTTT. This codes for CAWSGTANTGELFF.

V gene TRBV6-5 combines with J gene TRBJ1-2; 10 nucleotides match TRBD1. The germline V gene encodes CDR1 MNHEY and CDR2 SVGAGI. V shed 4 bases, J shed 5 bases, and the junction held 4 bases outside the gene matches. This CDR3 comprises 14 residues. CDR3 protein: CASSFRQGAYGYTF. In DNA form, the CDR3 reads TGTGCCAGCAGTTTCCGACAGGGGGCTTATGGCTACACCTTC.

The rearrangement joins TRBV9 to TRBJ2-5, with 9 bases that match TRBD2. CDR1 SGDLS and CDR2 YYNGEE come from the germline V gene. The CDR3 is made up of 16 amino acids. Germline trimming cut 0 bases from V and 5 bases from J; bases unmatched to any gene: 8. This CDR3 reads CASSVAPGLASETQYF. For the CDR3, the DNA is TGTGCCAGCAGCGTAGCCCCGGGACTAGCATCGGAGACCCAGTACTTC. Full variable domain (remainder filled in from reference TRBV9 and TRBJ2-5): DSGVTQTPKHLITATGQRVTLRCSPRSGDLSVYWYQQSLDQGLQFLIQYYNGEERAKGNILERFSAQQFPDLHSELNLSSLELGDSALYFCASSVAPGLASETQYFGPGTRLLVL.

The CDR3 region is CASSLDAGASYEQYF. In nucleotides, the CDR3 is TGTGCCAGCAGCTTGGATGCGGGGGCTTCCTACGAGCAGTACTTC. The gene calls are TRBV5-6 and TRBJ2-7; D is perhaps TRBD2 (7 bases). This CDR3 has 15 residues. CDR1 and CDR2 (germline): SGHDT, YYEEEE. V lost 0 bases and J lost 1, with 11 bases in between. Combining the CDR3 with reference TRBV5-6 and TRBJ2-7 gives the whole variable domain DAGVTQSPTHLIKTRGQQVTLRCSPKSGHDTVSWYQQALGQGPQFIFQYYEEEERQRGNFPDRFSGHQFPNYSSELNVNALLLGDSALYLCASSLDAGASYEQYFGPGTRLTVT.

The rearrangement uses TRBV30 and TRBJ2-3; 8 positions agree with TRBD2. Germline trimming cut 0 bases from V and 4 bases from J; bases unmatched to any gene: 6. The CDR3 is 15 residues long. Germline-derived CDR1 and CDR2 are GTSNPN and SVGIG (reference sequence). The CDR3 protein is CAWSVGLASSDTQYF. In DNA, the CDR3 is TGTGCCTGGAGTGTAGGACTAGCAAGCTCAGATACGCAGTATTTT.

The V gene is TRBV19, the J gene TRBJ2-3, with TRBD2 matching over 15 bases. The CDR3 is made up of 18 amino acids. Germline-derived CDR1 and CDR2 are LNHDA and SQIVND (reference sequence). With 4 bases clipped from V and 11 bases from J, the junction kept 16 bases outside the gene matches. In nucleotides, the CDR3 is TGTGCCAGTAGTAGGGGACTAGCGGGAGGTCCCCCCCGGATTGTGCAGTATTTT. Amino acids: CASSRGLAGGPPRIVQYF.

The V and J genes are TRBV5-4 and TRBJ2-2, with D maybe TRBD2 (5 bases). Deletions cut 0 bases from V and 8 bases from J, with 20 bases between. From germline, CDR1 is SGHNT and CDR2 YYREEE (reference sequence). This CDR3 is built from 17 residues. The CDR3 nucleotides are TGTGCCAGCAGCTTGGAGGTAGCGAGCGGAGCGGCGGGGGAGCTGTTTTTT. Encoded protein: CASSLEVASGAAGELFF.

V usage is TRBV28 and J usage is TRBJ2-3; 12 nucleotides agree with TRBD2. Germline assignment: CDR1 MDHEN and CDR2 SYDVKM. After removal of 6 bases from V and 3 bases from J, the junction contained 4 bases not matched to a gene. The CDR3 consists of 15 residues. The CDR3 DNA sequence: TGTGCCAGCAGCAAGACTAGCGGGAGTACAGATACGCAGTATTTT. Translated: CASSKTSGSTDTQYF.

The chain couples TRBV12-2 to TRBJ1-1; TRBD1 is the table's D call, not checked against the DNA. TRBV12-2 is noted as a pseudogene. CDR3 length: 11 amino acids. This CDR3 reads CAEQTSTEAFF. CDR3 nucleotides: TGTGCGGAACAGACGAGCACTGAAGCTTTCTTT.

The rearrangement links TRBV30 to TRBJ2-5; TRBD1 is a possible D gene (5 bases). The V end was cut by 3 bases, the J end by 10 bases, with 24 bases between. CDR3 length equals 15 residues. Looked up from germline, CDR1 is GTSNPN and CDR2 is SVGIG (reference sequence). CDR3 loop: CAWRFLGQGTVNQYF. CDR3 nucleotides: TGTGCCTGGAGATTCCTTGGGCAGGGCACAGTTAACCAGTACTTC.

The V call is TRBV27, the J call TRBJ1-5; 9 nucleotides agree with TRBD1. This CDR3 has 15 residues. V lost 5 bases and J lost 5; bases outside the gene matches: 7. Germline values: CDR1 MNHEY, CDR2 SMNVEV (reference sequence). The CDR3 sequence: CASSPGDRAHQPQHF. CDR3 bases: TGTGCCAGCAGTCCAGGGGACAGGGCCCATCAGCCCCAGCATTTT.

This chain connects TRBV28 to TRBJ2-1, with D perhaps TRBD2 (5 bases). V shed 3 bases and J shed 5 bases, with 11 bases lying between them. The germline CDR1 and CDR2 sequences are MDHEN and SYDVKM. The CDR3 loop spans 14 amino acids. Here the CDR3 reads CASSFFGADNEQFF. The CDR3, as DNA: TGTGCCAGCAGTTTTTTCGGAGCGGACAATGAGCAGTTCTTC.

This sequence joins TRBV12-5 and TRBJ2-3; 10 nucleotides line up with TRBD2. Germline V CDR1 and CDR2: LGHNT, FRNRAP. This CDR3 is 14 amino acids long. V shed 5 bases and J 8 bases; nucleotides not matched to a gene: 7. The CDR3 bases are TGTGCTAGTGGTCCGAGCGGGAGGGCCGGTACGCAGTATTTT. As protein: CASGPSGRAGTQYF.

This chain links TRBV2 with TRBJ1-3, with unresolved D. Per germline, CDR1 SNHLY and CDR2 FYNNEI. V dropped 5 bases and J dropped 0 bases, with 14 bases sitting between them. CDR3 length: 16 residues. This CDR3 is CASSPAGPDSGNTIYF. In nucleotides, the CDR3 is TGTGCCAGCAGTCCGGCAGGTCCGGACTCTGGAAACACCATATATTTT.

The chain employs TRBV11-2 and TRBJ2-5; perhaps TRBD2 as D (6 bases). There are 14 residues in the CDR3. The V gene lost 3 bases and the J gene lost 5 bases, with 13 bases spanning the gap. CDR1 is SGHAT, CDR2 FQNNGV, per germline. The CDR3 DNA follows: TGTGCCAGCAGCTTTAGCGGAGGGGTGGAGACCCAGTACTTC. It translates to CASSFSGGVETQYF.

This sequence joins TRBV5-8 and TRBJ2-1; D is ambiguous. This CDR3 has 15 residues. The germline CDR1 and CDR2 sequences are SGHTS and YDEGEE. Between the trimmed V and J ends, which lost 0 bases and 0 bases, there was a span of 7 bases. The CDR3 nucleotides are TGTGCCAGCAGCTTGGGATTCAGCTCCTACAATGAGCAGTTCTTC. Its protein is CASSLGFSSYNEQFF.